Listed here are 14 T cell receptor beta chains from one sample, sequenced in a study of T cell repertoires in cytomegalovirus infection. In TCRdb, the reads were re-called with MiXCR into one record per CDR3 protein. In the table there are roughly 920,000 distinct CDR3 sequences, approximately 32% of which are singletons. Their cognate antigens are unknown. The starting material was cultured CD8+ T cells from PBMCs, obtained from culture after CMV antigen stimulation. Receptors originate from a human donor in good health (CMV status not recorded). Some clones in this sample may be carry-over from other donors' samples.

V usage is TRBV9 and J usage is TRBJ2-5; tentatively, D is TRBD1 (6 bases). The length of the CDR3 is 14 residues. V was shortened by 3 bases and J by 5 bases, with 14 bases between the two germline ends. Germline V gene data show CDR1 as SGDLS and CDR2 as YYNGEE. CDR3: CASSAQGSRETQYF. The CDR3 DNA sequence: TGTGCCAGCAGCGCCCAGGGGTCCAGGGAGACCCAGTACTTC.

The chain employs TRBV10-3 and TRBJ1-2; D remains unclear. V was cut by 8 bases and J by 4 bases, with 23 bases left in between. CDR3 length: 16 residues. CDR1 ENHRY and CDR2 SYGVKD come from the germline V gene. In nucleotides, the CDR3 is TGTGCCATCGCTTCACCCGCGCGGGTCGGGGTCTATGGCTACACCTTC. This codes for CAIASPARVGVYGYTF.

The chain recombines TRBV29-1 with TRBJ1-1; 8 positions match TRBD1. Germline values: CDR1 SQVTM, CDR2 ANQGSEA. The CDR3 has 10 amino acids. The V segment lost 6 bases and the J segment 11 bases; nucleotides outside the gene matches: 5. DNA for the CDR3: TGCAGCGTCTGGACAGGGACGGCTTTCTTT. This encodes CSVWTGTAFF.

This clonotype was found a few times. The genes are TRBV27 and TRBJ2-1; D might be TRBD2 (6 bases). The germline V and J ends were trimmed by 0 bases and 0 bases, with 12 bases remaining between them. The CDR3 loop spans 17 amino acids. Germline assignment: CDR1 MNHEY and CDR2 SMNVEV (reference sequence). CDR3 in amino acids: CASSLSGGTPSYNEQFF. CDR3 nucleotide sequence: TGTGCCAGCAGTTTATCTGGGGGGACCCCCTCCTACAATGAGCAGTTCTTC.

The CDR3 DNA is TGCGCCAGCAGCCAAGGCTTACGGGGCTTCTCCGGGGAGCTGTTTTTT. It yields the protein CASSQGLRGFSGELFF. The V and J genes are TRBV4-1 and TRBJ2-2; D is tentatively TRBD1 or TRBD2 (5 bases each). The CDR3 contains 16 residues. Germline lookup yields CDR1 MGHRA and CDR2 YSYEKL. Deletions cut 1 base from V and 6 bases from J, with 15 bases between.

In its sample, this clonotype was seen a few times. This chain connects TRBV12-3 or TRBV12-4 to TRBJ2-1, with TRBD1 identical over 10 bases. The CDR3 contains 13 residues. V was pared by 7 bases and J by 7 bases, with 4 bases of the junction left unmatched. The CDR3 DNA is TGTGCCAGCACCCAGGGACAGGGGAATGAGCAGTTCTTC. It yields the protein CASTQGQGNEQFF.

V is TRBV7-8 and J is TRBJ1-4, with 7 nucleotides matching TRBD1. Germline V gives CDR1 SGHVS, CDR2 FQNEAQ. This CDR3 is built from 17 residues. V shed 4 bases, J shed 6 bases, and the junction held 14 bases outside the gene matches. The CDR3 loop reads CASSSFPTGTGDEKLFF. In nucleotides, the CDR3 is TGTGCCAGCAGCTCGTTTCCTACCGGCACAGGGGATGAAAAACTGTTTTTT.

The chain couples TRBV6-1 to TRBJ1-6; possible D gene TRBD1, 5 bases. CDR1 MNHNS and CDR2 SASEGT come from the germline V gene. The CDR3 is 14 amino acids. DNA for the CDR3: TGTGTCACCAAATGGGGGAGGTATAATTCACCCCTCCACTTT. This encodes CVTKWGRYNSPLHF.

The chain employs TRBV6-1 and TRBJ2-7, with TRBD1 matching over 8 bases. This CDR3 is 15 amino acids long. The germline V gene has CDR1 MNHNS and CDR2 SASEGT. J lost 4 bases, V lost 3 bases, and 8 bases had no gene match. The CDR3: CASSEKDRDYYEQYF. CDR3 bases: TGTGCCAGCAGTGAGAAGGACAGGGATTATTACGAGCAGTACTTC.

The CDR3 nucleotides are TGTGCCAGCACCCTCTCCAGCGGGAGCGGGGGATTTGAGACCCAGTACTTC. Protein sequence: CASTLSSGSGGFETQYF. The chain couples TRBV6-8 to TRBJ2-5; 8 bases are a match to TRBD2. This CDR3 has 17 residues. Trimming at V came to 7 bases and at J to 5 bases, leaving 18 bases not matched to a gene. Germline CDR1 reads MNHGY; CDR2 reads SAAAGT.

As regards this clonotype: Sequence at one end of the junction differs from germline and may be a read error. V usage is TRBV12-3 or TRBV12-4 and J usage is TRBJ1-2, with no clear D. The CDR3 is made up of 15 amino acids. CDR3 residues: CANSLKGSRGYGYTF. In DNA form, the CDR3 reads TGTGCCAACAGTTTGAAGGGCTCACGCGGCTATGGCTACACCTTC.

The rearrangement joins TRBV7-9 to TRBJ2-7; 7 bases agree with TRBD1. Germline lookup yields CDR1 SEHNR and CDR2 FQNEAQ (reference sequence). This CDR3 spans 13 amino acids. The V and J ends lost 5 bases and 5 bases, in that order; junction bases with no gene match: 6. CDR3 in amino acids: CASSPTGYHEQYV. The CDR3 DNA sequence: TGTGCCAGCAGCCCGACAGGGTACCACGAGCAGTACGTC.

This clonotype was counted only a few times. The chain links TRBV7-8 to TRBJ2-1; TRBD2 agrees at 15 bases. The germline V gene encodes CDR1 SGHVS and CDR2 FQNEAQ. J gave up 7 bases and V 4 bases, and 5 bases lay outside the gene matches. The CDR3 is made up of 16 amino acids. The CDR3 reads CASSWTSGGAENEQFF. The CDR3 nucleotides read TGTGCCAGCAGCTGGACTAGCGGGGGGGCGGAAAATGAGCAGTTCTTC.

The CDR3 protein is CSAETSTDTQYF. The CDR3 nucleotides read TGCAGTGCCGAGACTAGCACAGATACGCAGTATTTT. The chain carries TRBV20-1 and TRBJ2-3; D uncertain. The CDR3 length is 12 residues. Germline V CDR1 and CDR2: DFQATT, SNEGSKA (reference sequence). The V end lost 6 bases, the J end lost 0 bases, and 7 bases lay between the germline ends.